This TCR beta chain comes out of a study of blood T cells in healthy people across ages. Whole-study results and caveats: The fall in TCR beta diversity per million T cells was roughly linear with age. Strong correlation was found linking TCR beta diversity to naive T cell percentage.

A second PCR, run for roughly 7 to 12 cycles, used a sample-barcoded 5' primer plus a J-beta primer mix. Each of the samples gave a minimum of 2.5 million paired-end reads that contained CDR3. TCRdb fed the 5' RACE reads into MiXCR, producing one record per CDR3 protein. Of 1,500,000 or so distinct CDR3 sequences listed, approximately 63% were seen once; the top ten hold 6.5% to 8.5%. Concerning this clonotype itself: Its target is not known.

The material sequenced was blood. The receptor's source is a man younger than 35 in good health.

The CDR3 nucleotides are TGTGCCAGCAGCTTAGATTTCAGGGACGAGCAGTACTTC. Protein sequence: CASSLDFRDEQYF. This chain uses TRBV7-9 with TRBJ2-7, with a weak D call TRBD1 (5 bases). Germline V gene data show CDR1 as SEHNR and CDR2 as FQNEAQ (reference sequence). V lost 1 base to trimming and J lost 5 bases, with 9 bases between them. This CDR3 is built from 13 residues.